Reported below is one T cell receptor (beta chain). It lacks a known antigen. No per-base quality is available; no much larger clone lies one base away. The record originates from a study of T cell repertoires in cytomegalovirus infection (dated by TCRdb to the late 2010s). For context, the study as a whole: Recently identified HLA-C-restricted CMV epitopes, whose presentation resists viral immunomodulation, were targeted by peptide stimulations together with well-studied HLA-B-restricted epitopes. Donor HLA type was relevant to the analysis, because carriage of CMV infection together with the matching HLA type was indicated by public TCR beta signatures.

CDR1 and CDR2 are read off the germline V gene (reference sequence) as MNHEY and SMNVEV. Trimming leaves V shorter by 5 bases and J shorter by 3 bases, with the junction holding 28 bases beyond the gene matches. The CDR3 numbers 22 residues from cysteine through phenylalanine. The CDR3 DNA has 66 bases and is translated from base 1. What the authors observed across the whole study: In both this cohort and an independent cohort of 350 to 400 donors, the cumulative frequency of public TCR beta family members distinguished carriers of CMV infection plus the relevant HLA type. The ex vivo response was dominated by HLA-C-restricted CMV-specific TCR beta clonotypes, which also provided the single most frequent clonotype in two of eight donors.

Per the publication, the treatment or condition label means: in vitro stimulation with specific CMV peptide epitopes to enrich CMV-specific T cells. Reads for this sample came from an Illumina HiSeq 1500. Using fastp trimming at Q25 and MiXCR clonotype assembly, TCRdb reanalyzed the public sequencing data and kept in-frame beta chains. Under each unique CDR3 protein, matching rows form one entry showing the most common genes and DNA. The sample yields roughly 990,000 distinct CDR3 sequences; around 31% were counted once. Clones ranked in the top ten supply around an eighth of the sample. The sample consisted of cultured CD8+ T cells from PBMCs, taken from culture after CMV antigen stimulation. The sequence is built from TRBV27 and TRBJ2-1; TRBD1 fits 7 bases in the junction. The TCR comes from a human donor in good health (CMV status not recorded). Some clones in this sample may be carry-over from other donors' samples. The nucleotides read TGTGCCAGCAGTCCTGTTACAGGGGACGGGCAGGCTTGGAACTCTATCTACAATGAGCAGTTCTTC. It codes for CASSPVTGDGQAWNSIYNEQFF.